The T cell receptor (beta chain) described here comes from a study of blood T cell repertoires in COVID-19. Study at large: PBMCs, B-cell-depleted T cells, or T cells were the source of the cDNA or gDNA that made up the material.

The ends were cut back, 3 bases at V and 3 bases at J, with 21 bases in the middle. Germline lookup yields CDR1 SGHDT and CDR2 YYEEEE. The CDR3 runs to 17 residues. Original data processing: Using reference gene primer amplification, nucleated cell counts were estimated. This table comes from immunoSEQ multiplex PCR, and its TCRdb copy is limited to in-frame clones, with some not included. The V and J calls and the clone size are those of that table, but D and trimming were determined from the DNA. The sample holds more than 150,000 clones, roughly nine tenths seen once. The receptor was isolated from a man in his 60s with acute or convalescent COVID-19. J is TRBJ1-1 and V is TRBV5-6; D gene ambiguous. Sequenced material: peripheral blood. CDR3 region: CASSSEVFLGRYTEAFF. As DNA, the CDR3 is TGTGCCAGCAGCTCTGAGGTTTTCCTGGGTAGGTACACTGAAGCTTTCTTT.